This T cell receptor (beta chain) was sequenced in a study of metastatic and nonmetastatic thyroid tumors. All patients reached thyroid surgery having received no treatment beforehand. TCRdb reprocessed the PCR reads via MiXCR. The sample includes some 19,000 clones, roughly a quarter of them seen just once. To note about this clone: Its antigen remains unknown.

Study conclusions and caveats: Malignant thyroid tumors reportedly had TCR beta diversity that was significantly higher than in benign nodules, in blood and tumor.

The CDR3 extends over 13 amino acids. Looked up from germline, CDR1 is DFQATT and CDR2 is SNEGSKA (reference sequence). V lost 1 base, J lost 7 bases, and 10 bases lay in between. The origin of this receptor is a female donor with papillary thyroid cancer or a benign thyroid nodule (not recorded which). Some clones in this sample may be carry-over from other donors' samples. The chain has TRBV20-1 and TRBJ1-4; possibly TRBD1 for D (6 bases). Sequencing was performed on tumor tissue. CDR3 nucleotide sequence: TGCAGTGCTAGAGTGGCAGGGGTTGAAAAACTGTTTTTT. Protein sequence: CSARVAGVEKLFF.